This record looks at one TCR beta chain sequence and its context. The antigen is undetermined. V dropped 3 bases and J dropped 12; count of bases not matched to a gene: 4. Germline lookup yields CDR1 SGHDN and CDR2 FVKESK. The CDR3 covers 12 residues. Time point of the sample: 2015-2016 season, 7 days after influenza vaccination. These data come from a study of follicular helper T cells after annual influenza vaccination. Study-wide findings and caveats: Productive TCRB sequences came from only about 9-22% of cells. Successive annual vaccinations recalled a recurrent oligoclonal ICOS+CD38+ cTfh response with influenza-specific clonotypes.

Profiled with immunoSEQ multiplex PCR; TCRdb holds only in-frame clones, not every one. Of approximately 10,000 clones listed, 65% to 85% are singletons. The sequenced sample was CXCR5+ CD38- circulating T follicular helper cells from blood, obtained 7 days after influenza vaccination. Sample subset: circulating Tfh, non-naive CD4+CXCR5+PD-1+ (ICOS+CD38+ or ICOS-CD38-). This clonotype originated in an adult who received the influenza vaccine. This rearrangement joins TRBV14 to TRBJ2-2, with 7 bases identical to TRBD1. The CDR3 sequence: CASSQRQGKLFF. The CDR3 nucleotides are TGTGCCAGCAGCCAGAGACAGGGAAAGCTGTTTTTT. The full variable domain, rest sourced from reference TRBV14 and TRBJ2-2, is EAGVTQFPSHSVIEKGQTVTLRCDPISGHDNLYWYRRVMGKEIKFLLHFVKESKQDESGMPNNRFLAERTGGTYSTLKVQPAELEDSGVYFCASSQRQGKLFFGEGSRLTVL.